These T cell receptor beta chains were read from a single sample in a study of OX40 agonist ivuxolimab in advanced cancers. The table came from immunoSEQ multiplex PCR; TCRdb's copy has only in-frame clones and leaves some out. The sample lists fewer than 40,000 clones; about nine tenths were seen once. The sequencing here drew on CD4+ or CD8+ T cells sorted from blood, taken in a trial of the OX40 agonist ivuxolimab. These receptors were collected from an adult with an advanced solid tumor such as melanoma, head and neck, liver or kidney cancer. Each CDR3 is given with its conserved first and last residue. The order of the fields is D gene, V gene, clone size, J gene, CDR3 DNA, CDR3 protein. The D gene is left open where the match is weak. Size tells how often a clone was seen (once, few, many) or the class of an expanded clone, and some rows leave it out.

d_call: TRBD1; v_call: TRBV19; clone_size: .; j_call: TRBJ2-6; cdr3_nt: TGTGCCAGTAGTGAAGACAGGGCTGGGGCCAACGTCCTGACTTTC; cdr3_aa: CASSEDRAGANVLTF
d_call: .; v_call: TRBV28; clone_size: once; j_call: TRBJ1-5; cdr3_nt: TGTGCCAGCAGTTTGGAGGTGCGCAATCAGCCCCAGCATTTT; cdr3_aa: CASSLEVRNQPQHF
d_call: TRBD1; v_call: TRBV7-9; clone_size: .; j_call: TRBJ2-2; cdr3_nt: TGTGCCAGCAGCTTCGTGGACAGGGGAAGTGGCGGGGAGCTGTTTTTT; cdr3_aa: CASSFVDRGSGGELFF
d_call: .; v_call: TRBV5-1; clone_size: .; j_call: TRBJ2-7; cdr3_nt: TGCGCCAGCAGCCCCTCGACAGGACCGAACGAGCAGTACTTC; cdr3_aa: CASSPSTGPNEQYF
d_call: .; v_call: TRBV7-9; clone_size: .; j_call: TRBJ2-7; cdr3_nt: TGTGCCAGCAGCTCAGCCTACGAGCAGTACTTC; cdr3_aa: CASSSAYEQYF
d_call: TRBD2; v_call: TRBV2; clone_size: once; j_call: TRBJ2-1; cdr3_nt: TGTGCCAGCAGTGCGGGGGGGGGATACAATGAGCAGTTCTTC; cdr3_aa: CASSAGGGYNEQFF
d_call: .; v_call: TRBV7-6; clone_size: .; j_call: TRBJ2-1; cdr3_nt: TGTGCCAGCAGCTTAGGGGGACATGAGCAGTTCTTC; cdr3_aa: CASSLGGHEQFF
d_call: .; v_call: TRBV9; clone_size: .; j_call: TRBJ2-7; cdr3_nt: TGTGCCAGCAGCCCCCTAATGAGCGGGCGGGACGAGCAGTACTTC; cdr3_aa: CASSPLMSGRDEQYF
d_call: TRBD2; v_call: TRBV5-1; clone_size: once; j_call: TRBJ2-6; cdr3_nt: TGCGCCAGCAGCTTCTTAAGCGGGGGGACTGGGGCCAACGTCCTGACTTTC; cdr3_aa: CASSFLSGGTGANVLTF
d_call: .; v_call: TRBV28; clone_size: .; j_call: TRBJ2-7; cdr3_nt: TGTGCCAGCAGTCCATACGGGGGTCCTAAAAACGAGCAGTACTTC; cdr3_aa: CASSPYGGPKNEQYF
d_call: TRBD2; v_call: TRBV11-2; clone_size: .; j_call: TRBJ2-1; cdr3_nt: TGTGCCAGCAGCTTACGTCTAGCGGGAGGTGTGGGGGGCCATGAGCAGTTCTTC; cdr3_aa: CASSLRLAGGVGGHEQFF
d_call: .; v_call: TRBV30; clone_size: .; j_call: TRBJ1-5; cdr3_nt: TGTGCCTGGAGTGTAACCGGGAATAGCAATCAGCCCCAGCATTTT; cdr3_aa: CAWSVTGNSNQPQHF
d_call: .; v_call: TRBV7-9; clone_size: .; j_call: TRBJ1-6; cdr3_nt: TGTGCCAGCAGGGAGGGGAATTCACCCCTCCACTTT; cdr3_aa: CASREGNSPLHF
d_call: .; v_call: TRBV5-5; clone_size: .; j_call: TRBJ1-6; cdr3_nt: TGTGCCAGCCGTGAGGGGGGCTTCAGCTCCTATAATTCACCCCTCCACTTT; cdr3_aa: CASREGGFSSYNSPLHF
d_call: .; v_call: TRBV4-3; clone_size: .; j_call: TRBJ2-6; cdr3_nt: TGCGCCAGCAGCCAAGATGTGGGGGCTGGGGCCAACGTCCTGACTTTC; cdr3_aa: CASSQDVGAGANVLTF